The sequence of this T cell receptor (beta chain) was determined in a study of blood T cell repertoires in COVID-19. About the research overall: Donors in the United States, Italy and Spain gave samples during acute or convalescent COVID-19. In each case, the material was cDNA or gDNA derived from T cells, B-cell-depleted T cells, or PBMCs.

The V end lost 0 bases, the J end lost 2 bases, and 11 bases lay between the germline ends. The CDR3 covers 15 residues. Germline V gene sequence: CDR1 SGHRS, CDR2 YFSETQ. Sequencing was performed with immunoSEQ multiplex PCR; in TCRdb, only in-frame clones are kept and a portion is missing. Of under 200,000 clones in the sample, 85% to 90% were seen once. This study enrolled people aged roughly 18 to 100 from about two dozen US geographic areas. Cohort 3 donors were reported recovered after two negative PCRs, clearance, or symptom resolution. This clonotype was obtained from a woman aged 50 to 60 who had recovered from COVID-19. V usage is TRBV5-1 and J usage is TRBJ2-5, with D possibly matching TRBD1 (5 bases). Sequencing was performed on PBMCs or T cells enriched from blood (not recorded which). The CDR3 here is CASSLVDSFQETQYF. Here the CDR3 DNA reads TGCGCCAGCAGCTTGGTTGACAGTTTTCAAGAGACCCAGTACTTC.